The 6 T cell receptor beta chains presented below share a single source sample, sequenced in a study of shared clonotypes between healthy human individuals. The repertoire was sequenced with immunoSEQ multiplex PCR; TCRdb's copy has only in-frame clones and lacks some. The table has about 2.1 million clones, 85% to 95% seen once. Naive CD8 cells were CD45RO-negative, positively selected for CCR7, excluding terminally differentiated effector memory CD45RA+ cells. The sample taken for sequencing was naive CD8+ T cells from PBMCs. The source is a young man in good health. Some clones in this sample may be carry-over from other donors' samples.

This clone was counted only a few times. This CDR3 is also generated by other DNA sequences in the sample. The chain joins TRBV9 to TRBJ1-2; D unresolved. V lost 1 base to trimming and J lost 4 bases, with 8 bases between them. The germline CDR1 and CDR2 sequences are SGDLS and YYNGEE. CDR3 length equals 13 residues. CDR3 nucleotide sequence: TGTGCCAGCAGCGTAAGTGGGAGCTATGGCTACACCTTC. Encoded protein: CASSVSGSYGYTF.

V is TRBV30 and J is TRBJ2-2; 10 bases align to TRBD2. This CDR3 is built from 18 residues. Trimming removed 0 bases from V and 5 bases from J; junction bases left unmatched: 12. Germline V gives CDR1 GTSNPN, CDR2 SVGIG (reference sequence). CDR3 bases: TGTGCCTGGAGTGTACTACTAGCGGGGACTATTAGGACCGGGGAGCTGTTTTTT. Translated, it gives CAWSVLLAGTIRTGELFF.

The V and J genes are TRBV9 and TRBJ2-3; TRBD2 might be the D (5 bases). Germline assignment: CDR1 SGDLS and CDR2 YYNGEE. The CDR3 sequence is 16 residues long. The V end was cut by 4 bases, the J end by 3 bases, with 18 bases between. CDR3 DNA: TGTGCCAGCAGCCCTTATGATAAATCGGGAACAGATACGCAGTATTTT. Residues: CASSPYDKSGTDTQYF.

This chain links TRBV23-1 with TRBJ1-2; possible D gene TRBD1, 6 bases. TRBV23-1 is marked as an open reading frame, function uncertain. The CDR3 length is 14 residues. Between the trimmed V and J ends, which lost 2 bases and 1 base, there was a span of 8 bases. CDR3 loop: CASSQPDSNYGYTF. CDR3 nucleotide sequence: TGCGCCAGCAGTCAACCGGACAGTAACTATGGCTACACCTTC.

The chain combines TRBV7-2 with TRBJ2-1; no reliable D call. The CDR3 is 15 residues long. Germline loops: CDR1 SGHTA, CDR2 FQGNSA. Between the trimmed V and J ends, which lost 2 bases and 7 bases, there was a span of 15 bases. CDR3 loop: CASSLTGSIGNEQFF. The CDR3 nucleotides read TGTGCCAGCAGCTTAACCGGGTCCATCGGGAATGAGCAGTTCTTC.

The CDR3 spells CASSREQGFSYEQYF. The CDR3 coding sequence is TGTGCCAGCAGCCGTGAACAGGGATTCTCCTACGAGCAGTACTTC. The chain has TRBV21-1 and TRBJ2-7; the table assigns TRBD1, which was not confirmed against the DNA. TRBV21-1 represents a pseudogene. This CDR3 has 15 amino acids.